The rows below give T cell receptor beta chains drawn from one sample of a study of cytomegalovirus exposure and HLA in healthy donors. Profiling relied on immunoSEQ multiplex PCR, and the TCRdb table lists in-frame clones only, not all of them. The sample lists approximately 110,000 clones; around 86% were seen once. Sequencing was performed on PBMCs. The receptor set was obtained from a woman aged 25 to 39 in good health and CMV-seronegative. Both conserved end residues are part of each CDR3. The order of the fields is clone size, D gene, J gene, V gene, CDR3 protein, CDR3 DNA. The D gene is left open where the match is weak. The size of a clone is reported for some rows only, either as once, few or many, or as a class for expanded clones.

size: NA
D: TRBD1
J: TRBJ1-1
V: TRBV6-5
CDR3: CASSTPGGTEAFF
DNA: TGTGCCAGCAGTACCCCAGGGGGGACTGAAGCTTTCTTT

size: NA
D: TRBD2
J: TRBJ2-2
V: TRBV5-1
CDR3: CASSLITSGSTGELFF
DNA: TGCGCCAGCAGCTTAATAACTAGCGGGAGCACCGGGGAGCTGTTTTTT

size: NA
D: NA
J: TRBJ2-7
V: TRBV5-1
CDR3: CASSLNFYEQYF
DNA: TGCGCCAGCAGCTTGAACTTCTACGAGCAGTACTTC

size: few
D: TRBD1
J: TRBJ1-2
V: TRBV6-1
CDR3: CASRVPGTGGGYTF
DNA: TGTGCCAGCAGAGTACCCGGGACAGGGGGCGGCTACACCTTC

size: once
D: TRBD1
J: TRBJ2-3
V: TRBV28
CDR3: CASSFLTQGLGQGGTQYF
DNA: TGTGCCAGCAGTTTTTTAACTCAGGGCCTCGGACAGGGCGGTACGCAGTATTTT

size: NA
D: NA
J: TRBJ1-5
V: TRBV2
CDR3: CASSRGNQPQHF
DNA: TGTGCCAGCAGTAGGGGAAACCAGCCCCAGCATTTT

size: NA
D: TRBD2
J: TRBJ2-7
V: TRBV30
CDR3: CAWRGLLLAGVGRGTYEQYF
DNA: TGTGCCTGGAGGGGTCTCCTACTAGCGGGAGTGGGACGGGGGACTTACGAGCAGTACTTC

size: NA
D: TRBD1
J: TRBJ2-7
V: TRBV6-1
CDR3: CASRGTGISYEQYF
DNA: TGTGCCAGCCGAGGGACAGGGATCTCCTACGAGCAGTACTTC

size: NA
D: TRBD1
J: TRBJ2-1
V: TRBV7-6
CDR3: CASSRDLPGQVYNEQFF
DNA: TGTGCCAGCAGTAGAGACCTACCGGGACAGGTTTACAATGAGCAGTTCTTC

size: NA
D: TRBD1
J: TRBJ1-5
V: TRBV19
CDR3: CASSPSGQGSGQPQHF
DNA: TGTGCCAGTAGTCCCTCCGGACAGGGCTCGGGTCAGCCCCAGCATTTT

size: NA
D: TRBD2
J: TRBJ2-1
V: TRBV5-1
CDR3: CASSPGLAYNEQFF
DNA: TGCGCCAGCAGCCCCGGACTAGCCTACAATGAGCAGTTCTTC

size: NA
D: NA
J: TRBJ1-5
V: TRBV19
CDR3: CASSIKNSGVYSNQPQHF
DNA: TGTGCCAGTAGTATAAAGAACTCCGGGGTCTATAGCAATCAGCCCCAGCATTTT

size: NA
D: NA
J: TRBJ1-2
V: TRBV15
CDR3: CATSLRVSNYGYTF
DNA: TGTGCCACCAGCTTGAGGGTCTCTAACTATGGCTACACCTTC

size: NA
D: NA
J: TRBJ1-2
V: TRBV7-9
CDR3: CASSPAGPAGAGYTF
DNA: TGTGCCAGCAGCCCCGCCGGGCCGGCGGGTGCTGGCTACACCTTC

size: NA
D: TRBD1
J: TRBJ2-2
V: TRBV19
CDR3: CASSMTGLNTGELFF
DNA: TGTGCCAGTAGTATGACAGGGCTGAACACCGGGGAGCTGTTTTTT

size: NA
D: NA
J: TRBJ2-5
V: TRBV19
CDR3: CASSTQETQYF
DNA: TGTGCCAGTAGTACTCAAGAGACCCAGTACTTC

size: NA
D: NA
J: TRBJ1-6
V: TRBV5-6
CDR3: CASSQEGERALSSPLHF
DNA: TGTGCCAGCAGCCAAGAAGGGGAACGGGCTCTGAGTTCACCCCTCCACTTT

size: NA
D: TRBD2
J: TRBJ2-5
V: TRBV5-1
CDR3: CASMIGGGDQETQYF
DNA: TGCGCCAGCATGATTGGCGGGGGGGACCAAGAGACCCAGTACTTC

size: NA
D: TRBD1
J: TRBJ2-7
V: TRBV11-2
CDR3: CASSKFLDRASYEQYF
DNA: TGTGCCAGCAGCAAATTTTTGGACAGGGCATCCTACGAGCAGTACTTC

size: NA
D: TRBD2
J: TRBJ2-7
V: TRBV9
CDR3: CASSVDGGRAYEQYF
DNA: TGTGCCAGCAGCGTAGATGGCGGGAGGGCCTACGAGCAGTACTTC

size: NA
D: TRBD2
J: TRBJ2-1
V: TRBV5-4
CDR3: CASSLGLAELAGNEQFF
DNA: TGTGCCAGCAGCTTGGGACTAGCGGAACTCGCGGGCAATGAGCAGTTCTTC

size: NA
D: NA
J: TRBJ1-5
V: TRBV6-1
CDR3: CASSELQGFGHQPQHF
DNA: TGTGCCAGCAGTGAGCTACAGGGTTTTGGGCATCAGCCCCAGCATTTT

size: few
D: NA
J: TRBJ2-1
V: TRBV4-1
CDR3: CASSQDPFGQRDNEQFF
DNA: TGCGCCAGCAGCCAAGATCCATTCGGACAAAGGGACAATGAGCAGTTCTTC

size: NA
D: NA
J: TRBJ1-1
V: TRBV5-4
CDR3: CASSPAERGMNTEAFF
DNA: TGTGCCAGCAGCCCCGCGGAGCGAGGCATGAACACTGAAGCTTTCTTT

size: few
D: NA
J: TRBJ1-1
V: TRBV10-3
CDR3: CAIRVDVGAEAFF
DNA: TGTGCCATCAGGGTAGACGTAGGAGCGGAAGCTTTCTTT

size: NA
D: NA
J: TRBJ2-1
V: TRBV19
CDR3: CASSTPRGSYNEQFF
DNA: TGTGCCAGTAGTACCCCCCGGGGCTCCTACAATGAGCAGTTCTTC

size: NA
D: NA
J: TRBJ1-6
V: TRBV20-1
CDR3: CSARAQEALHF
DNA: TGCAGTGCTAGAGCTCAAGAGGCCCTCCACTTT

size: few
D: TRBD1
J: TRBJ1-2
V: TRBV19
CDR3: CASRTRDRVDYTF
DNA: TGTGCCAGTAGAACGCGGGACAGGGTCGACTACACCTTC

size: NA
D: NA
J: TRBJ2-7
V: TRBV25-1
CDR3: CASSTIAYEQYF
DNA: TGTGCCAGCAGCACCATTGCGTACGAGCAGTACTTC

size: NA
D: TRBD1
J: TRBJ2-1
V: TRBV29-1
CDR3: CSVEGTAVEQFF
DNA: TGCAGCGTGGAAGGGACAGCGGTTGAGCAGTTCTTC

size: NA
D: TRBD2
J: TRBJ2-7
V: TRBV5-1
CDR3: CASSKGLLAEYEQYF
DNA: TGCGCCAGCAGCAAGGGGCTACTAGCGGAGTACGAGCAGTACTTC

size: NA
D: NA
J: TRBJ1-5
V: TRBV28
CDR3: CASSFNSRVQPQHF
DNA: TGTGCCAGCAGTTTTAATAGCAGGGTTCAGCCCCAGCATTTT

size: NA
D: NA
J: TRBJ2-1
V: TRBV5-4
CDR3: CASSLGGAVSYNEQFF
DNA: TGTGCCAGCAGCTTGGGAGGAGCGGTCTCCTACAATGAGCAGTTCTTC

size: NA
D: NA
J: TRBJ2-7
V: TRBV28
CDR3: CASSSTWTANYEQYF
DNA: TGTGCCAGCAGTTCTACCTGGACAGCCAACTACGAGCAGTACTTC

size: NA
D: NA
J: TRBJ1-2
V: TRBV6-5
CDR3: CASSYARSTGGYTF
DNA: TGTGCCAGCAGTTACGCTAGGTCTACAGGCGGCTACACCTTC

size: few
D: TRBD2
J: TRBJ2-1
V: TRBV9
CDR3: CASSVQAGRINEQFF
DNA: TGTGCCAGCAGCGTACAAGCGGGAAGGATTAATGAGCAGTTCTTC

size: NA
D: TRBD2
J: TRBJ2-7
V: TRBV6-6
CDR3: CASSYTSGRLYEQYF
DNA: TGTGCCAGCAGTTACACCAGCGGGAGGTTATACGAGCAGTACTTC

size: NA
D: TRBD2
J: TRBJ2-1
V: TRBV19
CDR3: CASRRIAGASSVEQFF
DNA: TGTGCCAGTAGACGCATAGCGGGAGCTAGCTCGGTTGAGCAGTTCTTC

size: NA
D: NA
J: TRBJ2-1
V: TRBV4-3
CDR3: CASSQDTARPPGHNEQFF
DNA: TGCGCCAGCAGCCAAGATACCGCCCGGCCCCCGGGTCACAATGAGCAGTTCTTC

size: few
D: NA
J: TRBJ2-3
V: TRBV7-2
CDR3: CASSLDIGEALSQYF
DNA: TGTGCCAGCAGCTTAGATATAGGGGAGGCTTTAAGCCAGTATTTT

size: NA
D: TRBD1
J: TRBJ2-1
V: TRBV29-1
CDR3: CSAGDRDYNEQFF
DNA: TGCAGCGCAGGTGACAGGGACTACAATGAGCAGTTCTTC

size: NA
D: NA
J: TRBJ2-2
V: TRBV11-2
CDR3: CASSLTRGGTGELFF
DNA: TGTGCCAGCAGCCTGACCCGGGGTGGCACCGGGGAGCTGTTTTTT